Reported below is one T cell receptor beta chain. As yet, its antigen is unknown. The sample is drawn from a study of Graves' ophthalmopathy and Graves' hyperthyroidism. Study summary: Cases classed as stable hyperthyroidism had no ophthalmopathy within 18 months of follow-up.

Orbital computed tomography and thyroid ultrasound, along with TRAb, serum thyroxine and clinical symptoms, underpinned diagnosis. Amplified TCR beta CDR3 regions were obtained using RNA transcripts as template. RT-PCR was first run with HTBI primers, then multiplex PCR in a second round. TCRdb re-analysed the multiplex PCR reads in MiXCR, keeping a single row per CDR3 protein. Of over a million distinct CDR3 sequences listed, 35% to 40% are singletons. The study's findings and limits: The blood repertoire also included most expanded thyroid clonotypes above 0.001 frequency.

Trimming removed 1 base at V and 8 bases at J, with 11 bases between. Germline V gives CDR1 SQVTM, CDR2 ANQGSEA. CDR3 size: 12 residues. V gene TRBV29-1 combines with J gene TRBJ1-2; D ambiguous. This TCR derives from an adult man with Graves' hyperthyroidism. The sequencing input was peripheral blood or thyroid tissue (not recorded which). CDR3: CSVEVGLGGYTF. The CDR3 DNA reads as TGCAGCGTTGAAGTCGGGCTCGGGGGCTACACCTTC.